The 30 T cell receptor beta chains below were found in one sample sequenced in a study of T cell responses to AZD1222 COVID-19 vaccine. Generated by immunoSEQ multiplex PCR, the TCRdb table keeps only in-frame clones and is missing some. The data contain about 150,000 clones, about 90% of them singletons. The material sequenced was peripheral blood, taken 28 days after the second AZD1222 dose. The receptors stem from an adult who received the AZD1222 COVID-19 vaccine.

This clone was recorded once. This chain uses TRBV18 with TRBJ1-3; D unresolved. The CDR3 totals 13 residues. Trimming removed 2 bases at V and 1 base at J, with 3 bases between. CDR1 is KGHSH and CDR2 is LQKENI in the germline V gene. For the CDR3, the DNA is TGTGCCAGCTCACCAGGGTCTGGAAACACCATATATTTT. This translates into CASSPGSGNTIYF.

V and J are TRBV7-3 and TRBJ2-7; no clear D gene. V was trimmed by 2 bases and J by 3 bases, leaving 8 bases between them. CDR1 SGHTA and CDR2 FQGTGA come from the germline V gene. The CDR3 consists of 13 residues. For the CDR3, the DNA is TGTGCCAGCAGCTTACAGGACGGCTACGAGCAGTACTTC. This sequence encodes CASSLQDGYEQYF.

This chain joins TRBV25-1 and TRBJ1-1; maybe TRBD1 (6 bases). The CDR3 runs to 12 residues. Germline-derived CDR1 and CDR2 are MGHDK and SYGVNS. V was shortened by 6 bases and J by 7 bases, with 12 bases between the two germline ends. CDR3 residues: CASRDSGREAFF. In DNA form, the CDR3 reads TGTGCCAGCAGGGACAGCGGGCGTGAAGCTTTCTTT.

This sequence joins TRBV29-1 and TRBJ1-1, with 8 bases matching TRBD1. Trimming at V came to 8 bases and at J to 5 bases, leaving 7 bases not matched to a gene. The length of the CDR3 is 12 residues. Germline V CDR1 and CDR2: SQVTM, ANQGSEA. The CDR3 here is CSHGQGGTEAFF. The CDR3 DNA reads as TGCAGCCATGGACAGGGAGGAACTGAAGCTTTCTTT.

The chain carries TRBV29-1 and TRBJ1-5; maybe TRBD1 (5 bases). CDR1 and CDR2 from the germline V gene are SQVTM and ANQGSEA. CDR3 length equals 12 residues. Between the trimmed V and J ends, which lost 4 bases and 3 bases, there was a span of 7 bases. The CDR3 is CSVGGYNQPQHF. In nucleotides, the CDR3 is TGCAGCGTTGGGGGGTACAATCAGCCCCAGCATTTT.

Here the CDR3 reads CASSNRVAGFSYEQYF. The CDR3 DNA reads TGTGCCAGCAGCAACCGAGTAGCGGGTTTCTCCTACGAGCAGTACTTC. V usage is TRBV5-4 and J usage is TRBJ2-7, with TRBD2 matching over 7 bases. The germline CDR1 and CDR2 sequences are SGHNT and YYREEE (reference sequence). This CDR3 is 16 amino acids long. The J segment lost 0 bases and the V segment lost 4 bases, leaving 10 bases of the junction unmatched.

CDR3 residues: CATGGGLGRPDTQYF. CDR3 in DNA: TGTGCCACTGGAGGCGGACTCGGGCGCCCAGATACGCAGTATTTT. V gene TRBV6-4 combines with J gene TRBJ2-3, with D tentatively TRBD2 (5 bases). This CDR3 is built from 15 residues. V was trimmed by 10 bases and J by 4 bases, leaving 21 bases between them. Germline lookup yields CDR1 MRHNA and CDR2 SNTAGT.

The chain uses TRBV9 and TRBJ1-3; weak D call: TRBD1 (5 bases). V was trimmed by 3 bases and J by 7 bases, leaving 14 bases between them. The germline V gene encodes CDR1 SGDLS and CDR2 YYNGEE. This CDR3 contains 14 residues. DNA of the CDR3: TGTGCCAGCAGCGAGGACCCGGGACGGAACACCATATATTTT. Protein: CASSEDPGRNTIYF. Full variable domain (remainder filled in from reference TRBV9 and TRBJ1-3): DSGVTQTPKHLITATGQRVTLRCSPRSGDLSVYWYQQSLDQGLQFLIQYYNGEERAKGNILERFSAQQFPDLHSELNLSSLELGDSALYFCASSEDPGRNTIYFGEGSWLTVV.

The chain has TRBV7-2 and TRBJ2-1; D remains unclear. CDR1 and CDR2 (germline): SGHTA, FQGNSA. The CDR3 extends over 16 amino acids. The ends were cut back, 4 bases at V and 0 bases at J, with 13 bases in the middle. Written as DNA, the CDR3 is TGTGCCAGCAGCTCTATACCGAAGAGCTCCTACAATGAGCAGTTCTTC. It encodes CASSSIPKSSYNEQFF.

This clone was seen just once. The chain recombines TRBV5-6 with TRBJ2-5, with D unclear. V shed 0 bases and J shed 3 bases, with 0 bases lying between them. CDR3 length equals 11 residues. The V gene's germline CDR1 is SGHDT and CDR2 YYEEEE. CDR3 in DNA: TGTGCCAGCAGCTTGGAAGAGACCCAGTACTTC. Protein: CASSLEETQYF.

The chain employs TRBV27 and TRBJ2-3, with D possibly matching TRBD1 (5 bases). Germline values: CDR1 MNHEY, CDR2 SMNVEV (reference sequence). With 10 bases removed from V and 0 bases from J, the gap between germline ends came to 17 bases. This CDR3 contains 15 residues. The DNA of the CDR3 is TGTGCCACCAAGAAACCAGGGTCTAGCACAGATACGCAGTATTTT. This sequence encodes CATKKPGSSTDTQYF.

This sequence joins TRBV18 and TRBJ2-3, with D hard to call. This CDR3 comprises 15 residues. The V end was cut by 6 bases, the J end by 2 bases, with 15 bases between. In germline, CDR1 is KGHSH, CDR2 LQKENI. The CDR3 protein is CASSGAVAHTDTQYF. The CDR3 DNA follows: TGTGCCAGCTCCGGTGCGGTAGCACACACAGATACGCAGTATTTT.

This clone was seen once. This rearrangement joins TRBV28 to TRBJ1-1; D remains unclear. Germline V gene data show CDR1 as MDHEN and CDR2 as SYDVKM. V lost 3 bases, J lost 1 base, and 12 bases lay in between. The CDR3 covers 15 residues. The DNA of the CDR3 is TGTGCCAGCAGTTTGGTAACTCAAGGGAACACTGAAGCTTTCTTT. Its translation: CASSLVTQGNTEAFF. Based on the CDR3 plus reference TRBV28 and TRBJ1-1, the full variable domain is DVKVTQSSRYLVKRTGEKVFLECVQDMDHENMFWYRQDPGLGLRLIYFSYDVKMKEKGDIPEGYSVSREKKERFSLILESASTNQTSMYLCASSLVTQGNTEAFFGQGTRLTVV.

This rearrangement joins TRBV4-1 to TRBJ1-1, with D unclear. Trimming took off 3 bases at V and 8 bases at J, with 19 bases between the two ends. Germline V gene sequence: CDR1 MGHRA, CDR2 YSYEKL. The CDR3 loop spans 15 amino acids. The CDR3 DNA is TGCGCCAGCAGCCATTACGTCTCAAAGGACTCCGAAGCTTTCTTT. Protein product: CASSHYVSKDSEAFF.

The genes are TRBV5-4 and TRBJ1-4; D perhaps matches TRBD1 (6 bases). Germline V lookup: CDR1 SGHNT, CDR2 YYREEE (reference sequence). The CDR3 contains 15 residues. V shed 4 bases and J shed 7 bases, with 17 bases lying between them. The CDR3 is CASSQTGSKSEKLFF. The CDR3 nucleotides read TGTGCCAGCAGCCAGACAGGAAGTAAGAGTGAAAAACTGTTTTTT.

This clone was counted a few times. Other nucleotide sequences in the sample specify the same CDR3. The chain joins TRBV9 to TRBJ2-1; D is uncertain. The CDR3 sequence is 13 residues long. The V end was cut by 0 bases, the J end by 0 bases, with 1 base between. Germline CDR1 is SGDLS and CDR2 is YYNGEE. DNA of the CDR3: TGTGCCAGCAGCGTAGCCTCCTACAATGAGCAGTTCTTC. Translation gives CASSVASYNEQFF.

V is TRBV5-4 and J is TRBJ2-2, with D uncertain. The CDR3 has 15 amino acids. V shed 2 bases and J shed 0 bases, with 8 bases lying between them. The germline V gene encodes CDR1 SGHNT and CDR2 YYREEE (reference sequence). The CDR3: CASSFNPTNTGELFF. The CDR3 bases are TGTGCCAGCAGCTTCAACCCAACGAACACCGGGGAGCTGTTTTTT.

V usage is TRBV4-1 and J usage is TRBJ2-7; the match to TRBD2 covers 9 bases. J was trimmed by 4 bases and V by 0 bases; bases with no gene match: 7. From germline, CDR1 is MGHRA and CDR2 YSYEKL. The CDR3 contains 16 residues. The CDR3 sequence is CASSQDSGLASYEQYF. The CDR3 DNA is TGCGCCAGCAGCCAAGATTCCGGACTAGCGTCGTACGAGCAGTACTTC.

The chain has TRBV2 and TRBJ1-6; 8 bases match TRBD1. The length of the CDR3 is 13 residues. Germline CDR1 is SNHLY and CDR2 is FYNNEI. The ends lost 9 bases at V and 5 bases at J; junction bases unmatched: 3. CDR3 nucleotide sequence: TGTGCCAGTCAGGGGGCGGATAATTCACCCCTCCACTTT. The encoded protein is CASQGADNSPLHF.

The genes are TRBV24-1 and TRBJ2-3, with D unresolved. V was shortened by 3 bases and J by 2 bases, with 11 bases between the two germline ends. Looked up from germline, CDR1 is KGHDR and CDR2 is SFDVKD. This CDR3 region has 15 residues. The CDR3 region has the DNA TGTGCCACCAGTGATCCCGGCCAGACCACAGATACGCAGTATTTT. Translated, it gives CATSDPGQTTDTQYF.

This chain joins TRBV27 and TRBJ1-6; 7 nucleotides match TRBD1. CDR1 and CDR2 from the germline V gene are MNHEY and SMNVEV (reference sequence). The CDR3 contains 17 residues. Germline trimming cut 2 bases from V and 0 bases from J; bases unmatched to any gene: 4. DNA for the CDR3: TGTGCCAGCAGTTTAAAGGGGGCGTCCTCCTATAATTCACCCCTCCACTTT. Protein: CASSLKGASSYNSPLHF.

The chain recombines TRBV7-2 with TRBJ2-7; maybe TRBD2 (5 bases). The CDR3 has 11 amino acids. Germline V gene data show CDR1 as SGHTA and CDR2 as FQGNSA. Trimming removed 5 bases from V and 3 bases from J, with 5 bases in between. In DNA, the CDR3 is TGTGCCAGCAGCCGGGACTACGAGCAGTACTTC. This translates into CASSRDYEQYF.

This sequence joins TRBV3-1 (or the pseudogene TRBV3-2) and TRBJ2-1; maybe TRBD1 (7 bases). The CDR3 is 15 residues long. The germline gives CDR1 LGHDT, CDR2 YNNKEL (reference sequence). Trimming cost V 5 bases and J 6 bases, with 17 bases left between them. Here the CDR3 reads CASSLGQGGGNEQFF. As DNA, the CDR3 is TGTGCCAGCAGCTTAGGCCAGGGGGGAGGCAATGAGCAGTTCTTC.

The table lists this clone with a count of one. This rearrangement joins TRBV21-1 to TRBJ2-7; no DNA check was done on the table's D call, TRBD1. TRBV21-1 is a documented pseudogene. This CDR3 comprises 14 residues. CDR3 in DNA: TGTGCCAGCACCCCGGACAGGGGCCCCTACGAGCAGTACTTC. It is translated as CASTPDRGPYEQYF.

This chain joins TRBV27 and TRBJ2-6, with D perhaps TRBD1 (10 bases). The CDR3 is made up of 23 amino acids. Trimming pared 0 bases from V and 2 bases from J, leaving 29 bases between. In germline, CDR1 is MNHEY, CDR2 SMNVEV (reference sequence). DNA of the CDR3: TGTGCCAGCAGTTTATCGAATGTACGGGACAGGGGACTAGCATCGCCTGGGGCCAACGTCCTGACTTTC. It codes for CASSLSNVRDRGLASPGANVLTF.

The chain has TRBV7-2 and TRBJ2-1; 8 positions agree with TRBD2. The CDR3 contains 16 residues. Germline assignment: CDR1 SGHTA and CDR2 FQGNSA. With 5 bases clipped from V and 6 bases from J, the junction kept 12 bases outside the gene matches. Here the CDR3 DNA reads TGTGCCAGCAGCCCAGAGGGGACTAGGACGGTCAATGAGCAGTTCTTC. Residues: CASSPEGTRTVNEQFF. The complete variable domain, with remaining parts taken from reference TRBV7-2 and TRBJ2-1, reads GAGVSQSPSNKVTEKGKDVELRCDPISGHTALYWYRQSLGQGLEFLIYFQGNSAPDKSGLPSDRFSAERTGGSVSTLTIQRTQQEDSAVYLCASSPEGTRTVNEQFFGPGTRLTVL.

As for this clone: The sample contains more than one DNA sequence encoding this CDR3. CDR3 nucleotides: TGTGCCAGCTCACCACCGTGGAGGGACACTGAAGCTTTCTTT. Encoded protein: CASSPPWRDTEAFF. The chain is built from TRBV18 and TRBJ1-1; D is uncertain. The V gene lost 0 bases and the J gene lost 3 bases, with 8 bases spanning the gap. The CDR3 consists of 14 residues. In germline, CDR1 is KGHSH, CDR2 LQKENI.

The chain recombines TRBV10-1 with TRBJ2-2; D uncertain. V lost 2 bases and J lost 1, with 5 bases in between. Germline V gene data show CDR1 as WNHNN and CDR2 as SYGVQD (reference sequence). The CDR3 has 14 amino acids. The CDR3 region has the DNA TGCGCCAGCAGTGAGAACTGGAACACCGGGGAGCTGTTTTTT. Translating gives CASSENWNTGELFF.

The DNA for the CDR3 is TGTGCCAGCAGTACCAGCGGGAAATCCTACAATGAGCAGTTCTTC. Protein: CASSTSGKSYNEQFF. This sequence joins TRBV28 and TRBJ2-1, with 7 bases aligning to TRBD2. V shed 5 bases, J shed 1 base, and the junction held 5 bases outside the gene matches. CDR3 length equals 15 residues. Germline CDR1 and CDR2: MDHEN and SYDVKM.

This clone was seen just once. The CDR3 DNA follows: TGCGCCAGCAGCCGACAAACAGGGACCTCCTACAATGAGCAGTTCTTC. It yields the protein CASSRQTGTSYNEQFF. The chain couples TRBV5-1 to TRBJ2-1; perhaps TRBD1 as D (6 bases). Per germline, CDR1 SGHRS and CDR2 YFSETQ. This CDR3 has 16 residues. Between the trimmed V and J ends, which lost 4 bases and 0 bases, there was a span of 14 bases.